These T cell receptor beta chains were read from a single sample in a study of metastatic and nonmetastatic thyroid tumors. TCRdb redid the clone calls on the PCR reads using MiXCR. This repertoire shows 3,500 to 5,000 clones, 35% to 45% found once; its top ten account for over 30%. Sequencing input: adjacent normal tissue. The source is a male donor with papillary thyroid cancer or a benign thyroid nodule (not recorded which). Some clones in this sample may be carry-over from other donors' samples. Both conserved end residues are part of each CDR3. The order of the fields is V gene, J gene, D gene, clone size, CDR3 protein, CDR3 DNA. A D gene is named only where the DNA matches it firmly. Clone size is shown for a subset of rows, as once, few, many or a class of expanded clone.

v_call: TRBV5-1; j_call: TRBJ1-1; d_call: -; clone_size: large; cdr3_aa: CASSLESFGTDEAFF; cdr3_nt: TGCGCCAGCAGCTTGGAGAGTTTCGGGACGGATGAAGCTTTCTTT
v_call: TRBV3-1; j_call: TRBJ1-2; d_call: -; clone_size: -; cdr3_aa: CASSQVRETGGYTF; cdr3_nt: TGTGCCAGCAGCCAAGTTAGGGAGACGGGTGGCTACACCTTC
v_call: TRBV12-3/TRBV12-4; j_call: TRBJ2-2; d_call: TRBD2; clone_size: few; cdr3_aa: CASSSSGGTGELFF; cdr3_nt: TGTGCCAGCAGTTCTAGCGGGGGGACCGGGGAGCTGTTTTTT
v_call: TRBV27; j_call: TRBJ1-1; d_call: -; clone_size: -; cdr3_aa: CGCSLGRGTEAFF; cdr3_nt: TGTGGGTGCAGTTTAGGCAGGGGAACTGAAGCTTTCTTT
v_call: TRBV5-1; j_call: TRBJ2-7; d_call: TRBD2; clone_size: -; cdr3_aa: CASSEISGGNYEQYF; cdr3_nt: TGCGCCAGCAGCGAGATATCGGGAGGAAACTACGAGCAGTACTTC
v_call: TRBV12-3/TRBV12-4; j_call: TRBJ2-3; d_call: TRBD2; clone_size: many; cdr3_aa: CASSLGLASTDTQYF; cdr3_nt: TGTGCCAGCAGTCTCGGACTAGCGTCTACAGATACGCAGTATTTT
v_call: TRBV6-5; j_call: TRBJ1-4; d_call: -; clone_size: -; cdr3_aa: CASSYSTANEKLFF; cdr3_nt: TGTGCCAGCAGTTACTCGACTGCCAATGAAAAACTGTTTTTT
v_call: TRBV6-5; j_call: TRBJ2-5; d_call: -; clone_size: -; cdr3_aa: CASSLTQETQYF; cdr3_nt: TGTGCCAGCAGTCTCACGCAAGAGACCCAGTACTTC
v_call: TRBV24-1; j_call: TRBJ2-3; d_call: TRBD2; clone_size: once; cdr3_aa: CATSEGPGLAGGVDTQYF; cdr3_nt: TGTGCCACCAGTGAAGGACCGGGACTAGCGGGAGGAGTAGATACGCAGTATTTT
v_call: TRBV6-1; j_call: TRBJ1-2; d_call: TRBD1; clone_size: -; cdr3_aa: CARSMTGISANDGFTF; cdr3_nt: TGTGCCAGAAGCATGACAGGGATTAGTGCGAACGATGGCTTCACCTTC
v_call: TRBV27; j_call: TRBJ2-7; d_call: -; clone_size: -; cdr3_aa: CASSYEQYF; cdr3_nt: TGTGCCAGCTCCTACGAGCAGTACTTC
v_call: TRBV7-8; j_call: TRBJ2-4; d_call: -; clone_size: medium-sized; cdr3_aa: CASSPPQYF; cdr3_nt: TGTGCCAGCAGTCCACCTCAGTACTTC
v_call: TRBV5-1; j_call: TRBJ2-1; d_call: TRBD1; clone_size: large; cdr3_aa: CASSSGQGIRNEQFF; cdr3_nt: TGCGCCAGCAGCTCGGGACAGGGGATTAGGAATGAGCAGTTCTTC
v_call: TRBV5-1; j_call: TRBJ2-7; d_call: -; clone_size: medium-sized; cdr3_aa: CASSLEEVFYEQYF; cdr3_nt: TGCGCCAGCAGCTTGGAGGAAGTGTTCTACGAGCAGTACTTC
v_call: TRBV7-2; j_call: TRBJ2-1; d_call: TRBD2; clone_size: medium-sized; cdr3_aa: CASSYRRTSGSMNEQFF; cdr3_nt: TGTGCCAGCAGCTACCGGCGGACTAGCGGGAGTATGAATGAGCAGTTCTTC
v_call: TRBV28; j_call: TRBJ1-6; d_call: -; clone_size: few; cdr3_aa: CASSEKTGGGSPLHF; cdr3_nt: TGTGCCAGCAGCGAAAAGACAGGTGGAGGCTCACCCCTCCACTTT
v_call: TRBV7-2; j_call: TRBJ2-5; d_call: TRBD2; clone_size: -; cdr3_aa: CASSSLTSGHLGETQYF; cdr3_nt: TGTGCCAGCAGCTCCCTGACTAGCGGACATCTCGGGGAGACCCAGTACTTC
v_call: TRBV11-2; j_call: TRBJ2-1; d_call: -; clone_size: -; cdr3_aa: CASGFAGVFNNEQFF; cdr3_nt: TGTGCCAGCGGCTTTGCGGGCGTGTTTAACAATGAGCAGTTCTTC
v_call: TRBV20-1; j_call: TRBJ1-3; d_call: -; clone_size: -; cdr3_aa: CSASTGNTIYF; cdr3_nt: TGCAGTGCTTCAACTGGAAACACCATATATTTT
v_call: TRBV9; j_call: TRBJ2-7; d_call: TRBD2; clone_size: few; cdr3_aa: CASSDGTSGGSTPFYEQYF; cdr3_nt: TGTGCCAGCAGCGACGGGACTAGCGGGGGCTCCACACCTTTCTACGAGCAGTACTTC
v_call: TRBV20-1; j_call: TRBJ1-6; d_call: -; clone_size: once; cdr3_aa: CSASHGQINSPLHF; cdr3_nt: TGCAGTGCTAGTCACGGACAGATTAATTCACCCCTCCACTTT
v_call: TRBV27; j_call: TRBJ2-3; d_call: -; clone_size: few; cdr3_aa: CASSSVGFTDTQYF; cdr3_nt: TGTGCCAGCAGTTCGGTCGGGTTCACAGATACGCAGTATTTT
v_call: TRBV2; j_call: TRBJ1-6; d_call: -; clone_size: -; cdr3_aa: CASKGGLLGSPLHF; cdr3_nt: TGTGCCAGCAAAGGTGGCCTCCTAGGTTCACCCCTCCACTTT
v_call: TRBV11-2; j_call: TRBJ1-2; d_call: TRBD1; clone_size: few; cdr3_aa: CASSLGTVYGYTF; cdr3_nt: TGTGCCAGCAGCCTCGGGACAGTCTATGGCTACACCTTC
v_call: TRBV11-2; j_call: TRBJ2-3; d_call: -; clone_size: -; cdr3_aa: CASSSNPSFTDTQYF; cdr3_nt: TGTGCCAGCAGCTCCAACCCAAGTTTCACAGATACGCAGTATTTT
v_call: TRBV28; j_call: TRBJ1-1; d_call: -; clone_size: few; cdr3_aa: CASSFRIELNTEAFF; cdr3_nt: TGTGCCAGCAGTTTTAGGATAGAACTTAACACTGAAGCTTTCTTT
v_call: TRBV11-2; j_call: TRBJ2-1; d_call: TRBD2; clone_size: -; cdr3_aa: CASSPGLAAYNEQFF; cdr3_nt: TGTGCCAGCAGCCCGGGGCTAGCGGCATACAATGAGCAGTTCTTC
v_call: TRBV5-1; j_call: TRBJ2-7; d_call: -; clone_size: -; cdr3_aa: CASSLGEASIGYEQYF; cdr3_nt: TGCGCCAGCAGCTTGGGGGAAGCTTCTATAGGCTATGAGCAGTACTTC
v_call: TRBV27; j_call: TRBJ1-2; d_call: -; clone_size: few; cdr3_aa: CASSGRGDTF; cdr3_nt: TGTGCCAGCAGTGGGAGGGGCGACACCTTC
v_call: TRBV30; j_call: TRBJ1-1; d_call: -; clone_size: -; cdr3_aa: CVWSGVRGSEAFF; cdr3_nt: TGTGTCTGGAGTGGCGTCAGGGGAAGTGAAGCTTTCTTT
v_call: TRBV20-1; j_call: TRBJ2-5; d_call: -; clone_size: medium-sized; cdr3_aa: CSAREPARETQYF; cdr3_nt: TGCAGTGCTAGAGAGCCCGCCAGAGAGACCCAGTACTTC
v_call: TRBV6-5; j_call: TRBJ1-1; d_call: TRBD1; clone_size: few; cdr3_aa: CASSYEDRGKFF; cdr3_nt: TGTGCCAGCAGTTACGAGGACAGGGGGAAATTCTTT
v_call: TRBV11-1; j_call: TRBJ2-1; d_call: -; clone_size: once; cdr3_aa: CASSSLQGLPNEQFF; cdr3_nt: TGTGCCAGCAGCTCCTTACAAGGACTCCCTAATGAGCAGTTCTTC
v_call: TRBV7-3; j_call: TRBJ1-6; d_call: TRBD1; clone_size: -; cdr3_aa: CASSFLNGQVGSPLHF; cdr3_nt: TGTGCCAGCAGCTTCCTCAATGGACAGGTGGGTTCACCCCTCCACTTT
v_call: TRBV2; j_call: TRBJ1-5; d_call: -; clone_size: large; cdr3_aa: CASSEVSVGNQPQHF; cdr3_nt: TGTGCCAGCAGTGAAGTTAGCGTGGGCAATCAGCCCCAGCATTTT
v_call: TRBV18; j_call: TRBJ1-1; d_call: -; clone_size: many; cdr3_aa: CASSGDLNTEAFF; cdr3_nt: TGTGCCAGCTCAGGGGACTTGAACACTGAAGCTTTCTTT
v_call: TRBV2; j_call: TRBJ2-7; d_call: TRBD1; clone_size: -; cdr3_aa: CASRRGTGQYEQYF; cdr3_nt: TGTGCCAGCAGGAGGGGGACAGGGCAATACGAGCAGTACTTC
v_call: TRBV18; j_call: TRBJ1-1; d_call: -; clone_size: -; cdr3_aa: CASSPTQNTEAFF; cdr3_nt: TGTGCCAGCTCACCAACACAGAACACTGAAGCTTTCTTT
v_call: TRBV11-3; j_call: TRBJ2-7; d_call: -; clone_size: -; cdr3_aa: CASSLDPGRISYEQYF; cdr3_nt: TGTGCCAGCAGCTTAGATCCAGGCCGTATCTCCTACGAGCAGTACTTC
v_call: TRBV6-1; j_call: TRBJ1-4; d_call: -; clone_size: -; cdr3_aa: CASSEALQGTATNEKLFF; cdr3_nt: TGTGCCAGCAGTGAAGCGCTTCAGGGGACGGCAACTAATGAAAAACTGTTTTTT
v_call: TRBV5-1; j_call: TRBJ2-7; d_call: -; clone_size: once; cdr3_aa: CATRRNSETAYEQYF; cdr3_nt: TGCGCCACCCGGCGTAACAGTGAAACGGCCTACGAGCAGTACTTC
v_call: TRBV6-1; j_call: TRBJ2-7; d_call: -; clone_size: few; cdr3_aa: CASRNQGGTAEQYF; cdr3_nt: TGTGCCAGCAGAAACCAAGGGGGGACAGCCGAGCAGTACTTC
v_call: TRBV5-4; j_call: TRBJ2-7; d_call: -; clone_size: -; cdr3_aa: CASTYWGDHEQYF; cdr3_nt: TGTGCCAGCACCTATTGGGGGGACCACGAGCAGTACTTC
v_call: TRBV6-1; j_call: TRBJ1-2; d_call: -; clone_size: few; cdr3_aa: CASSPDRNYGYTF; cdr3_nt: TGTGCCAGCAGTCCCGACAGGAACTATGGCTACACCTTC
v_call: TRBV4-2; j_call: TRBJ1-5; d_call: -; clone_size: -; cdr3_aa: CASSRGNQPQHF; cdr3_nt: TGTGCCAGCAGCCGAGGCAATCAGCCCCAGCATTTT
v_call: TRBV9; j_call: TRBJ2-7; d_call: -; clone_size: once; cdr3_aa: CASTVRQPTYEQYF; cdr3_nt: TGTGCCAGCACCGTAAGGCAGCCAACCTACGAGCAGTACTTC
v_call: TRBV20-1; j_call: TRBJ1-5; d_call: -; clone_size: large; cdr3_aa: CSANPGDQPQHF; cdr3_nt: TGCAGTGCTAACCCGGGTGATCAGCCCCAGCATTTT
v_call: TRBV5-1; j_call: TRBJ1-2; d_call: -; clone_size: -; cdr3_aa: CASSLAVGGGVDGYTF; cdr3_nt: TGCGCCAGCAGCTTGGCCGTGGGCGGAGGGGTTGATGGCTACACCTTC
v_call: TRBV4-1; j_call: TRBJ1-2; d_call: -; clone_size: -; cdr3_aa: CASSQVGRDDGYTF; cdr3_nt: TGCGCCAGCAGCCAAGTGGGGCGCGATGATGGCTACACCTTC
v_call: TRBV6-1; j_call: TRBJ1-3; d_call: TRBD1; clone_size: few; cdr3_aa: CASSHGRGLGNTIYF; cdr3_nt: TGTGCCAGCAGTCATGGGAGGGGGCTTGGAAACACCATATATTTT